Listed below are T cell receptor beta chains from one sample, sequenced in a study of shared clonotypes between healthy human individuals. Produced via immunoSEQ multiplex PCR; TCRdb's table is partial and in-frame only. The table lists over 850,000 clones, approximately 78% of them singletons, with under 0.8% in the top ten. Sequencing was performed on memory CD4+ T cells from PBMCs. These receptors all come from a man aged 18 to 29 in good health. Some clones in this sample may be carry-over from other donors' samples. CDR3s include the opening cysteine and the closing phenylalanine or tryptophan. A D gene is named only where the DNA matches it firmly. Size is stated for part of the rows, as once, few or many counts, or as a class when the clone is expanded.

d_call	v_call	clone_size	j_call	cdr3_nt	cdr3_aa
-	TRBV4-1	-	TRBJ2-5	TGCGCCAGCAGCCAAGACCGCGGTGGAGAGACCCAGTACTTC	CASSQDRGGETQYF
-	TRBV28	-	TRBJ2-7	TGTGCCACAGACCGGGCCTATACCTACGAGCAGTACTTC	CATDRAYTYEQYF
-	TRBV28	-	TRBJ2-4	TGTGCCAGCAGTTCCCCGCCCTATTCGCTGACACGGACTACCGGCGGCATTCAGTACTTC	CASSSPPYSLTRTTGGIQYF
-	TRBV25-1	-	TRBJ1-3	TGTGCCAGCAGTGATCCCCGGGACGGTGGAAACACCATATATTTT	CASSDPRDGGNTIYF
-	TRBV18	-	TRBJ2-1	TGTGCCAGCTCACTCAAACTGGGGAATGAGCAGTTCTTC	CASSLKLGNEQFF
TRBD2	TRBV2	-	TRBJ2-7	TGTGCCAGCAGACGGGAGGGCAGGTCTTCCGAGCAGTACTTC	CASRREGRSSEQYF
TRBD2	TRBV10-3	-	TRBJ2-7	TGTGCCATCAGTGAGTCCGCTAGCGGTTTGAGCGAGCAGTACTTC	CAISESASGLSEQYF
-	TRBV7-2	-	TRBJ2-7	TGTGCCAGCAGCTCCTCTCCGGGCTACGAGCAGTACTTC	CASSSSPGYEQYF
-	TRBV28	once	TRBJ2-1	TGTGCCAGCAATCGGGCGGGGACGAATGAGCAGTTCTTC	CASNRAGTNEQFF
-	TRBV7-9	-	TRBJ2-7	TGTGCCAGCAGCTTCAGGGAAGGGGTCCCCACCTACGAGCAGTACTTC	CASSFREGVPTYEQYF
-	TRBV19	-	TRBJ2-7	TGTGCCAGTAGGACGACATCCCAGTCCTACGAGCAGTACTTC	CASRTTSQSYEQYF
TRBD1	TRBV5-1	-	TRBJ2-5	TGCGCCAGCAGCGCCGATCAGGACAGGGCAGAGACCCAGTACTTC	CASSADQDRAETQYF
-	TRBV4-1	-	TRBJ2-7	TGCGCCAGCAGCCAAGATCCTGGAACGCACGGCTACGAGCAGTACTTC	CASSQDPGTHGYEQYF
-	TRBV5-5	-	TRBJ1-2	TGTGCCAGCAGCTTGTCGTTGAACTATGGCTACACCTTC	CASSLSLNYGYTF
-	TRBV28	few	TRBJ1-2	TGTGCCAGCAGTCGTACCCTCCATGGCTACACCTTC	CASSRTLHGYTF
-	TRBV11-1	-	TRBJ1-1	TGTGCCAGCAGCTTCGGACGGAAGAACACTGAAGCTTTCTTT	CASSFGRKNTEAFF
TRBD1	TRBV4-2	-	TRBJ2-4	TGTGCCAGCAGCCAAGTGGTGCAGGGGGTAGCCAAAAACATTCAGTACTTC	CASSQVVQGVAKNIQYF
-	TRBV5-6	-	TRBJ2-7	TGTGCCAGCAGCTTGTCCCGGGACAACTACGAGCAGTACTTC	CASSLSRDNYEQYF
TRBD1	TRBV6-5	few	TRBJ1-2	TGTGCCAGCAGCCCTAAGGGACAGGGGTATGGCTACACCTTC	CASSPKGQGYGYTF
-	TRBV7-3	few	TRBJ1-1	TGTGCCAGCAGCTTAGAGCCCAACACTGAAGCTTTCTTT	CASSLEPNTEAFF
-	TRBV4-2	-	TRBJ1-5	TGTGCCAGCAGCCAAGAGAGGTATAGCAATCAGCCCCAGCATTTT	CASSQERYSNQPQHF
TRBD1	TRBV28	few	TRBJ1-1	TGTGCCAGTTGCCCGGGACAGAGGCCTGAAGCTTTCTTT	CASCPGQRPEAFF
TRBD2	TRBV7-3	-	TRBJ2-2	TGTGCCAGCAGCTCGCTAGCGGATAACACCGGGGAGCTGTTTTTT	CASSSLADNTGELFF
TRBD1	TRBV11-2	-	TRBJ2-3	TGTGCCAGCAGCCCCCTACAAGGGAGAACAGGGGACAGAGATACGCAGTATTTT	CASSPLQGRTGDRDTQYF
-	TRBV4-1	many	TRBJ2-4	TGCGCCAGCAGCCAAGAAAGGGGAGGGGGAAACATTCAGTACTTC	CASSQERGGGNIQYF
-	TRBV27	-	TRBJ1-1	TGTGCCAGCAGTTTAAAGGGTTCCTACACTGAAGCTTTCTTT	CASSLKGSYTEAFF
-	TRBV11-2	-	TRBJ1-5	TGTGCCAGCAGCCTGAATCCCGCACAGGGAGGGCCCCAGCATTTT	CASSLNPAQGGPQHF
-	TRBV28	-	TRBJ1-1	TGTGCCAGCAGTTTAGCGACAGCTCAAGAAGCTTTCTTT	CASSLATAQEAFF
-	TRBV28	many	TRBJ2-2	TGTGCCAGCAGCTCCGACCGGACGCCCGGTAGCGGGGAGCTGTTTTTT	CASSSDRTPGSGELFF
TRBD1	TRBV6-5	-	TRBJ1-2	TGTGCCAGCAGTCAAGACAGGGACTTCTCCTACACCTTC	CASSQDRDFSYTF
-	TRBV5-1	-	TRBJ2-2	TGCGCCAGCACCCCTCTAACGAACACCGGGGAGCTGTTTTTT	CASTPLTNTGELFF